Described below is a single TCR beta chain sequence and its context. One end of the junction is discordant with germline, which a read error may explain. Lactation, pregnancy, other autoimmune disease or uncontrolled infection excluded patients. The source of the PBMCs was more than 9.5 ml of fresh peripheral blood. This specimen belongs to a study of T cells in Graves' hyperthyroidism and ophthalmopathy. The CDR3 spans 13 residues. Germline V gives CDR1 GTSNPN, CDR2 SVGIG (reference sequence). Amplification of TCR beta CDR3 regions was performed using RNA transcripts as template. The TCR CDR3 first-round RT-PCR relied on the HTBI primer set. One entry per CDR3 protein results from TCRdb running MiXCR on the multiplex PCR reads. Found here are around 240,000 distinct CDR3 sequences, over 15% of them singletons; the top ten hold about 29%.

The TCR comes from a woman between 18 and 29 years old with Graves' ophthalmopathy. The sequenced sample was blood. The chain couples TRBV30 to TRBJ2-2; either TRBD1 or TRBD2 may supply D (5 bases each). Here the CDR3 DNA reads TGTGCCTGGAGTAGAATGGGGACCGAGGAGCTGTTTTTT. This translates into CAWSRMGTEELFF. The full variable domain, with the rest looked up from reference TRBV30 and TRBJ2-2, is SQTIHQWPATLVQPVGSPLSLECTVEGTSNPNLYWYRQAAGRGLQLLFYSVGIGQISSEVPQNLSASRPQDRQFILSSKKLLLSDSGFYLCAWSRMGTEELFFGEGSRLTVL.